This T cell receptor beta chain was profiled in a study of shared clonotypes between healthy human individuals. Execution of the assay was at deep level. In the source study's methods: Junction-only sequences produced by ImmunoSEQ had no quality scores, so filtering differed. Libraries were prepared by immunoSEQ multiplex PCR; TCRdb keeps only in-frame clonotypes and omits some of them. That table gives V, J and clone size, and the DNA gave D and trimming. The profile shows about 480,000 clones, 79% of them singletons. With 6 bases clipped from V and 2 bases from J, the junction kept 3 bases outside the gene matches. The CDR3 extends over 14 amino acids. Germline assignment: CDR1 WSHSY and CDR2 SAAADI. Roughly 82 million PBMCs served as the genomic DNA source for unsorted samples.

Sequenced: PBMCs. The source of this sequence is a woman in her forties in good health. Some clones in this sample may be carry-over from other donors' samples. The V call is TRBV10-2, the J call TRBJ2-3; TRBD2 aligns across 9 bases. This CDR3 is CASRVAGATDTQYF. The CDR3 nucleotides are TGCGCCAGCAGAGTAGCGGGAGCCACAGATACGCAGTATTTT.